These 27 T cell receptor beta chains originate from one sample sequenced in a study of Graves' ophthalmopathy and Graves' hyperthyroidism. CDR3 regions of TCR beta were amplified from RNA transcripts. HTBI-primed RT-PCR formed the first round, and a multiplex PCR formed the second. TCRdb re-analysed the multiplex PCR reads in MiXCR, keeping a single row per CDR3 protein. This sample has about 700,000 distinct CDR3 sequences, with 35% to 50% found just once. What was sequenced was peripheral blood. These receptors came from an adult man with Graves' ophthalmopathy.

This clonotype was counted a few times. The rearrangement links TRBV19 to TRBJ1-5; tentatively, D is TRBD1 (6 bases). CDR1 is LNHDA, CDR2 SQIVND, per germline (reference sequence). With 5 bases removed from V and 1 base from J, the gap between germline ends came to 18 bases. The CDR3 contains 17 residues. CDR3 in amino acids: CASSAHRRGASNQPQHF. In nucleotides, the CDR3 is TGTGCCAGTAGTGCCCACCGGAGGGGGGCAAGCAATCAGCCCCAGCATTTT.

J is TRBJ2-7 and V is TRBV25-1; no firm D call. V lost 5 bases to trimming and J lost 0 bases, with 11 bases between them. Germline CDR1 MGHDK, CDR2 SYGVNS. The CDR3 extends over 14 amino acids. The CDR3 nucleotides are TGTGCCAGCAGTTTCGTCGAGAGCTCCTACGAGCAGTACTTC. Encoded protein: CASSFVESSYEQYF.

The chain employs TRBV6-5 and TRBJ2-7; D perhaps matches TRBD1 (6 bases). CDR1 MNHEY and CDR2 SVGAGI come from the germline V gene. The CDR3 is 15 amino acids. Trimming took off 2 bases at V and 2 bases at J, with 13 bases between the two ends. The CDR3 sequence: CASSYQGQTAYEQYF. CDR3 DNA sequence: TGTGCCAGCAGTTACCAAGGACAGACTGCCTACGAGCAGTACTTC.

This CDR3 reads CASSEERGAYNEQFF. CDR3 nucleotides: TGTGCCAGCAGTGAGGAGCGGGGGGCCTACAATGAGCAGTTCTTC. The chain recombines TRBV2 with TRBJ2-1, with TRBD2 matching 9 bases. CDR1 and CDR2 (germline): SNHLY, FYNNEI. V dropped 3 bases and J dropped 2; count of bases not matched to a gene: 2. The CDR3 spans 15 residues.

To note about this clonotype: With a much larger clone just one base away, this may be a read error. The chain links TRBV7-2 to TRBJ2-7, with 8 nucleotides matching TRBD2. The CDR3 covers 15 residues. Germline values: CDR1 SGHTA, CDR2 FQGNSA. The CDR3 spells CASSSSRTSSYGQYF. For the CDR3, the DNA is TGTGCCAGCAGCTCTAGCCGGACTAGCAGCTACGGGCAGTACTTC.

Concerning this clonotype itself: Possible read error: a much larger clone is one base away. This chain connects TRBV12-3 or TRBV12-4 to TRBJ2-5; 9 bases fit TRBD1. The length of the CDR3 is 15 residues. CDR3: CAGSLGQGVEETQYF. Written as DNA, the CDR3 is TGTGCCGGCAGTCTGGGACAGGGCGTCGAAGAGACCCAGTACTTC.

In its sample, this clonotype was seen once. This sequence may be a read error, since a much larger clone differs from it by one base. The chain joins TRBV10-1 to TRBJ2-7, with 7 nucleotides matching TRBD1. Germline assignment: CDR1 WNHNN and CDR2 SYGVQD (reference sequence). CDR3 length: 12 amino acids. CDR3 loop: CASRTGSYEQYF. The CDR3, as DNA: TGTGCCAGCAGGACAGGCTCCTACGAGCAGTACTTC.

Regarding this clonotype: Its ends do not fully match the called genes, so a read error is possible. The chain links TRBV12-3 or TRBV12-4 to TRBJ1-3; no definite D call. The CDR3 is made up of 17 amino acids. Here the CDR3 DNA reads TGTGCCAGCAGTTTAGACCAGGAGGCTTCCTCTGGGAACACCATATATTTT. This translates into CASSLDQEASSGNTIYF.

This clonotype occurred once. V and J are TRBV11-2 and TRBJ1-2, with D perhaps matching TRBD1 (5 bases). The length of the CDR3 is 15 residues. Between the trimmed V and J ends, which lost 5 bases and 6 bases, there was a span of 19 bases. CDR1 is SGHAT, CDR2 FQNNGV, per germline. Here the CDR3 DNA reads TGTGCCAGCAGCCCCAGGGACGGGGGTATCCATGGCTACACCTTC. It specifies CASSPRDGGIHGYTF.

Regarding this clonotype: The junction departs from the called germline gene at one end, perhaps through a read error. The J gene is TRBJ2-5, the V gene TRBV10-3; perhaps TRBD2 as D (5 bases). The CDR3 runs 15 residues. Germline CDR1 reads ENHRY; CDR2 reads SYGVKD. Here the CDR3 DNA reads TGTGCCAGCAGTTACTCCCTCGGACTGGAAGAGACCCAGTACTTC. This codes for CASSYSLGLEETQYF.

In its sample, this clonotype was seen many times. The chain links TRBV10-3 to TRBJ2-2; possibly TRBD1 for D (5 bases). CDR3 length: 15 residues. The germline CDR1 and CDR2 sequences are ENHRY and SYGVKD. Trimming cost V 4 bases and J 3 bases, with 12 bases left between them. CDR3 amino acids: CAISVGDTDTGELFF. The DNA for the CDR3 is TGTGCCATCAGTGTAGGGGATACGGACACCGGGGAGCTGTTTTTT.

The V and J genes are TRBV7-4 and TRBJ1-6; D unclear. The V gene lost 6 bases and the J gene lost 7 bases, with 16 bases spanning the gap. The CDR3 sequence is 15 residues long. Germline values: CDR1 SGHVT, CDR2 SQSDAQ. DNA for the CDR3: TGTGCCAGCAGTTCGGGGTCGCGGGGAAATTCACCCCTCCACTTT. Its protein product is CASSSGSRGNSPLHF.

The CDR3 DNA sequence: TGCAGTGCTAGAATGACAGGGGTCTCACCCCTCCACTTT. Translation gives CSARMTGVSPLHF. The chain uses TRBV20-1 and TRBJ1-6, with 8 bases matching TRBD1. Germline CDR1 and CDR2: DFQATT and SNEGSKA (reference sequence). The CDR3 length is 13 residues. The ends lost 2 bases at V and 10 bases at J; junction bases unmatched: 4.

This clonotype has a handful of counts. This chain connects TRBV20-1 to TRBJ1-1, with 8 bases that match TRBD1. The CDR3 sequence is 14 residues long. V gave up 2 bases and J gave up 5 bases; unmatched junction bases: 7. Germline V gives CDR1 DFQATT, CDR2 SNEGSKA (reference sequence). This CDR3 reads CSARTQGAGTEAFF. The CDR3 bases are TGCAGTGCTAGAACCCAGGGGGCCGGGACTGAAGCTTTCTTT.

This clonotype showed up just a few times. A much larger clone differs by one base, so this may be a read error. The V call is TRBV5-6, the J call TRBJ2-7; 7 bases are a match to TRBD1. Per germline, CDR1 SGHDT and CDR2 YYEEEE. The CDR3 totals 13 residues. CDR3 sequence: CASSGDSSNEQYF. The DNA for the CDR3 is TGTGCCAGCAGCGGGGACAGCTCCAACGAGCAGTACTTC.

The rearrangement links TRBV4-3 to TRBJ1-2; no firm D call. CDR3 length equals 14 residues. Germline CDR1 reads LGHNA; CDR2 reads YSLEER. The germline V and J ends were trimmed by 0 bases and 7 bases, with 12 bases remaining between them. The CDR3 DNA follows: TGCGCCAGCAGCCAAGATGGACGAGATCGTGGCTACACCTTC. It is translated as CASSQDGRDRGYTF.

This clonotype was counted only a few times. This chain joins TRBV16 and TRBJ1-2; a possible D gene is TRBD1 (5 bases). The CDR3 totals 19 residues. Trimming stripped 2 bases from V and 4 bases from J, with 26 bases between. Germline-derived CDR1 and CDR2 are KGHSY and FQNENV. The CDR3 loop reads CASSQDPRGVRSGGYGYTF. CDR3 sequence (DNA): TGTGCCAGCAGCCAAGATCCGAGGGGAGTCAGAAGCGGCGGCTATGGCTACACCTTC.

This clonotype was counted at least ten times. This chain joins TRBV9 and TRBJ2-7, with D hard to call. CDR1 is SGDLS, CDR2 YYNGEE, per germline. The CDR3 spans 15 residues. V was trimmed by 0 bases and J by 3 bases, leaving 13 bases between them. The CDR3 DNA is TGTGCCAGCAGCGTAGGGCAGGCGGCAAACTACGAGCAGTACTTC. Its translation: CASSVGQAANYEQYF.

This clonotype was counted between two and nine times. The chain employs TRBV7-9 and TRBJ1-2; tentative D call: TRBD1 (6 bases). This CDR3 region has 16 residues. Germline V lookup: CDR1 SEHNR, CDR2 FQNEAQ (reference sequence). Trimming left V 5 bases short and J 4 bases short, with 20 bases between. The CDR3 here is CASSLREQGRVYGYTF. The CDR3 nucleotides are TGTGCCAGCAGCCTACGGGAACAGGGCCGGGTCTATGGCTACACCTTC. The variable domain in full, with the rest retrieved from reference TRBV7-9 and TRBJ1-2, is DTGVSQNPRHKITKRGQNVTFRCDPISEHNRLYWYRQTLGQGPEFLTYFQNEAQLEKSRLLSDRFSAERPKGSFSTLEIQRTEQGDSAMYLCASSLREQGRVYGYTFGSGTRLTVV.

This clonotype appeared many times. The chain links TRBV6-8 to TRBJ1-1; no reliable D call. CDR3 length equals 13 residues. Trimming left V 2 bases short and J 11 bases short, with 15 bases between. Per the germline V gene, CDR1 is MNHGY and CDR2 is SAAAGT. The CDR3 DNA reads TGTGCCAGCAGTTACGATGAGGGATCGGAGGCTTTCTTT. Amino acid sequence: CASSYDEGSEAFF.

V usage is TRBV7-2 and J usage is TRBJ2-7, with TRBD2 as a possible D gene (6 bases). Germline-derived CDR1 and CDR2 are SGHTA and FQGNSA. This CDR3 is built from 15 residues. Trimming took off 5 bases at V and 7 bases at J, with 21 bases between the two ends. Here the CDR3 reads CASSLGREDTGEQYF. The CDR3, as DNA: TGTGCCAGCAGCCTGGGCAGGGAGGACACCGGGGAGCAGTACTTC.

As regards this clonotype: Mismatch with germline at one junction end may stem from a read error. V is TRBV7-9 and J is TRBJ2-7, with 11 bases matching TRBD1. This CDR3 contains 17 residues. Germline values: CDR1 SEHNR, CDR2 FQNEAQ (reference sequence). CDR3 residues: CAGSFSSRDRGSYEQYF. DNA of the CDR3: TGTGCCGGCAGCTTTTCATCCCGGGACAGGGGGTCCTACGAGCAGTACTTC.

This clonotype was recorded once. The CDR3 DNA sequence: TGCAGCATCGGCGCTAGGGGGAAGACTGAAGCTTTCTTT. Residues: CSIGARGKTEAFF. The chain has TRBV29-1 and TRBJ1-1, with a weak D call TRBD1 (6 bases). V lost 8 bases and J 5 bases, leaving 18 bases between the germline ends. This CDR3 has 13 amino acids. Germline V gives CDR1 SQVTM, CDR2 ANQGSEA.

This clonotype was seen many times. The chain couples TRBV12-3 or TRBV12-4 to TRBJ1-5, with D unresolved. The CDR3 is 12 residues long. V shed 5 bases and J shed 13 bases, with 15 bases lying between them. The CDR3 is CASSLPPGRQHF. For the CDR3, the DNA is TGTGCCAGCAGTCTACCACCCGGACGGCAGCATTTT.

This clonotype occurred many times. The chain links TRBV7-2 to TRBJ1-6, with D unresolved. Trimming cost V 2 bases and J 3 bases, with 11 bases left between them. The CDR3 is made up of 16 amino acids. Germline V gene sequence: CDR1 SGHTA, CDR2 FQGNSA. CDR3 nucleotides: TGTGCCAGCAGCTTACGTGAACAGTTCTATAATTCACCCCTCCACTTT. Protein: CASSLREQFYNSPLHF.

For this clonotype: Here the CDR3 omits its conserved ending phenylalanine or tryptophan, so a read error is the likely source. J is TRBJ2-5 and V is TRBV20-1; no clear D. Germline CDR1 reads DFQATT; CDR2 reads SNEGSKA (reference sequence). V shed 4 bases and J shed 4 bases, with 10 bases lying between them. This CDR3 has 12 amino acids. The CDR3 sequence: CSANVVGETQYL. The CDR3 region has the DNA TGCAGTGCTAATGTTGTGGGAGAGACCCAGTACCTC.

This chain connects TRBV9 to TRBJ1-2; weak D call: TRBD1 (6 bases). The CDR3 covers 17 residues. V was cut by 4 bases and J by 3 bases, with 22 bases left in between. Germline V lookup: CDR1 SGDLS, CDR2 YYNGEE. CDR3 sequence (DNA): TGTGCCAGCAGCTTAGGGTACAGGGTCGAGAGGTACTATGGCTACACCTTC. It specifies CASSLGYRVERYYGYTF. Complete variable domain (other parts from reference TRBV9 and TRBJ1-2): DSGVTQTPKHLITATGQRVTLRCSPRSGDLSVYWYQQSLDQGLQFLIQYYNGEERAKGNILERFSAQQFPDLHSELNLSSLELGDSALYFCASSLGYRVERYYGYTFGSGTRLTVV.